The 13 T cell receptor beta chains in this list originate from one sample, sequenced in a study of T cells in women clearing cervical HPV infection. The assay was immunoSEQ multiplex PCR, and TCRdb's table has in-frame clones only and misses some. The table counts roughly 42,000 clones; 1.2% lies in the top ten. Material: blood buffy coat. The receptors here all came from a woman between 18 and 70 years old with a cervical HPV16 infection that either progressed to CIN3+ or cleared (not recorded which).

Regarding this clone: The read ends 3 residues before the CDR3 terminus; that terminus is restored from the germline J gene. This sequence joins TRBV19 and TRBJ1-1; D is undetermined. With 3 bases removed from V and 5 bases from J, the gap between germline ends came to 16 bases. Germline loops: CDR1 LNHDA, CDR2 SQIVND (reference sequence). The CDR3 extends over 15 amino acids. The CDR3 DNA, read in part, is TGTGCCAGTAGTATCTCTGGCCAGTATATTACTGAA. Translating gives CASSISGQYITE. The whole CDR3 sequence reads CASSISGQYITEAFF.

Points on this clone: The CDR3 is cut off 3 residues early in the read; its end comes from the germline J gene. J is TRBJ2-1 and V is TRBV5-6; 7 nucleotides align to TRBD1. The CDR3 is 15 amino acids. Losses at the gene ends were 4 bases for V and 8 bases for J; bases not matched to a gene: 12. Germline V gene lookup returns CDR1 SGHDT and CDR2 YYEEEE. CDR3 DNA, as far as it was read: TGTGCCAGCAGCCACATCCGGGACAGCTTGTATGAG. Protein: CASSHIRDSLYE. The CDR3 as a whole reads CASSHIRDSLYEQFF.

On this clone: The read falls 3 residues short of the CDR3 end, and the missing part is taken from the germline J gene. The chain recombines TRBV20-1 with TRBJ2-4, with 8 bases that match TRBD1. The CDR3 sequence is 14 residues long. Germline V gene sequence: CDR1 DFQATT, CDR2 SNEGSKA (reference sequence). Trimming took 6 bases from V and 1 from J; bases not matched to a gene: 5. The CDR3 here is CSATDRAAKNIQYF. Incomplete CDR3 DNA: TGCAGTGCAACGGACAGGGCGGCCAAAAACATT.

A word on this clone: Sequencing ends 3 residues short of the CDR3 end; the germline J gene provides the rest. The chain links TRBV20-1 to TRBJ2-7, with 11 nucleotides matching TRBD2. Germline CDR1 and CDR2: DFQATT and SNEGSKA (reference sequence). Germline trimming cut 7 bases from V and 3 bases from J; bases unmatched to any gene: 5. This CDR3 is built from 13 residues. The CDR3 is CSVAGGTGYEQYF. CDR3 bases read: TGCAGTGTAGCGGGGGGGACTGGCTACGAG.

Turning to this clone: The CDR3 end lies 3 residues beyond the end of the read and is filled in from the germline J gene. The J gene is TRBJ1-5, the V gene TRBV18, with TRBD1 identical over 8 bases. The CDR3 has 15 residues. The V and J ends lost 6 bases and 7 bases, in that order; junction bases with no gene match: 11. Germline V gene sequence: CDR1 KGHSH, CDR2 LQKENI. CDR3 DNA (partial): TGTGCCAGCTCCTCGACAGGGGCCTCCGGGCAGCCC. It specifies CASSSTGASGQP. The CDR3 as a whole reads CASSSTGASGQPQHF.

CDR3 in amino acids: CSAWTGQETQYF. CDR3 DNA (partial): TGCAGTGCTTGGACAGGCCAAGAGACC. This sequence joins TRBV20-1 and TRBJ2-5; 7 nucleotides match TRBD1. The read falls 3 residues short of the CDR3 end, and the missing part is taken from the germline J gene. Trimming removed 5 bases from V and 1 base from J; junction bases left unmatched: 1. The CDR3 is 12 residues long. Germline CDR1 and CDR2: DFQATT and SNEGSKA (reference sequence).

In the case of this clone: Coverage ceases 3 residues before the CDR3 finishes, and the germline J gene fills in the end. The chain links TRBV7-2 to TRBJ2-2; TRBD2 might be the D (5 bases). The germline CDR1 and CDR2 sequences are SGHTA and FQGNSA. The CDR3 totals 13 residues. The CDR3 sequence is CASSLSARGGLFF. CDR3 bases read: TGTGCCAGCAGCTTGAGCGCTAGAGGAGGG.

Regarding this clone: The CDR3 end falls 3 residues outside the read, so it is completed with the germline J gene. The chain couples TRBV5-6 to TRBJ2-2; TRBD2 might be the D (6 bases). From germline, CDR1 is SGHDT and CDR2 YYEEEE. CDR3 length equals 13 residues. Partial CDR3 DNA: TGTGCCAGCAGCCCCCGGAGGGGTGAAAAG. Its protein product is CASSPRRGEK. The full CDR3 protein is CASSPRRGEKLFF.

As regards this clone: The CDR3 end falls 3 residues outside the read, so it is completed with the germline J gene. The chain combines TRBV4-1 with TRBJ1-2; 8 nucleotides align to TRBD1. V shed 0 bases and J 4 bases; nucleotides not matched to a gene: 7. CDR1 and CDR2 from the germline V gene are MGHRA and YSYEKL. CDR3 length: 16 residues. CDR3 DNA, as far as it was read: TGCGCCAGCAGCCAAGATAGGTCCGGACAGGGCTATGGC. Protein sequence: CASSQDRSGQGYG. The complete CDR3 reads CASSQDRSGQGYGYTF.

In regard to this clone: The CDR3 end is not reached by the read, which stops 3 residues before it; the germline J gene fills it in. The V call is TRBV19, the J call TRBJ2-3; tentatively, D is TRBD2 (6 bases). V dropped 7 bases and J dropped 4 bases, with 12 bases sitting between them. This CDR3 region has 13 residues. CDR1 is LNHDA, CDR2 SQIVND, per germline (reference sequence). The CDR3 protein is CASKVSGADTQYF. The CDR3 bases that were read are TGTGCCAGTAAGGTGTCGGGGGCAGATACG. Full variable domain (remainder filled in from reference TRBV19 and TRBJ2-3): DGGITQSPKYLFRKEGQNVTLSCEQNLNHDAMYWYRQDPGQGLRLIYYSQIVNDFQKGDIAEGYSVSREKKESFPLTVTSAQKNPTAFYLCASKVSGADTQYFGPGTRLTVL.

Regarding this clone: The read is 3 residues too short to cover the CDR3 end, so that end is filled in from the germline J gene. V is TRBV6-2 or TRBV6-3 and J is TRBJ1-2; D is perhaps TRBD1 (5 bases). CDR3 length: 12 amino acids. Deletions cut 6 bases from V and 3 bases from J, with 8 bases between. From germline, CDR1 is MNHEY and CDR2 SVGEGT. CDR3 in amino acids: CASSQGYYGYTF. The CDR3 DNA, read in part, is TGTGCCAGCAGCCAGGGATACTATGGC.

Comment on this clone: Read sequence stops 3 residues before the CDR3 end, and the germline J gene provides the missing end. The chain recombines TRBV6-2 or TRBV6-3 with TRBJ1-1; 9 bases are shared with TRBD1. Per the germline V gene, CDR1 is MNHEY and CDR2 is SVGEGT. The CDR3 runs to 14 residues. V was pared by 7 bases and J by 4 bases, with 7 bases of the junction left unmatched. CDR3 protein: CASINRGRVTEAFF. The CDR3 DNA, read in part, is TGTGCCAGCATAAACAGGGGGCGCGTCACTGAA.

As for this clone: The CDR3 is cut off 3 residues early in the read; its end comes from the germline J gene. This chain links TRBV11-3 with TRBJ1-1; possibly TRBD1 for D (5 bases). V dropped 3 bases and J dropped 5 bases, with 13 bases sitting between them. The CDR3 sequence is 14 residues long. Germline values: CDR1 SGHNT, CDR2 YENEEA. The CDR3 sequence is CASSLGPGRTEAFF. CDR3 DNA, as far as it was read: TGTGCCAGCAGCTTGGGTCCAGGGAGGACTGAA.